This TCR beta chain was obtained from a study of shared clonotypes between healthy human individuals. The study, taken as a whole, reports: Researchers found naive subsets generally carried larger estimated richness than memory subsets. The study's rarefaction showed incomplete sorted-subset sequencing despite large depth.

A remark on this clone: Its target is not known.

Some clones are missing from TCRdb's copy, which holds only in-frame ones; the method was immunoSEQ multiplex PCR. The data show 2 million to 2.5 million clones, with approximately 95% seen just once and 0.1% to 0.15% held by the top ten. Sample: naive CD4+ T cells sorted from blood. The subset was: CD45RA+ positively selected. This receptor was taken from a man aged 18 to 30 in good health.

The CDR3 coding sequence is TGTGCCAGCAGCTTAGTCGGAGCTAGCAATCAGCCCCAGCATTTT. Translation: CASSLVGASNQPQHF. This rearrangement joins TRBV7-2 to TRBJ1-5; no definite D call. The CDR3 runs to 15 residues. Trimming pared 1 base from V and 0 bases from J, leaving 7 bases between. Germline CDR1 and CDR2: SGHTA and FQGNSA.